The 29 T cell receptor beta chains listed next were all sequenced from one sample in a study of PD-1 blockade in classical Hodgkin lymphoma. Time point: cycle 4 day 1 (C4D1), after about 6 weeks of nivolumab. Relapse after autologous stem cell transplantation occurred in every patient, and brentuximab vedotin exposure varied. Only in-frame clones appear in the TCRdb table, and some are missing; sequencing was by immunoSEQ multiplex PCR. The sample lists approximately 93,000 clones, around 78% occurring once. The material was peripheral blood mononuclear cells (PBMCs), obtained before the fourth cycle of nivolumab. The source is a human donor with classical Hodgkin lymphoma.

The V call is TRBV5-1, the J call TRBJ1-1; the match to TRBD1 covers 11 bases. V trimming: 4 bases; J trimming: 11 bases; junction bases outside the gene matches: 7. This CDR3 has 13 amino acids. Germline CDR1 is SGHRS and CDR2 is YFSETQ. Here the CDR3 DNA reads TGCGCCAGCAGCCTAGGACAGGGGGCTGGTGCTTTCTTT. Residues: CASSLGQGAGAFF.

V gene TRBV7-8 combines with J gene TRBJ2-3; tentative D call: TRBD2 (5 bases). The germline CDR1 and CDR2 sequences are SGHVS and FQNEAQ. There are 15 residues in the CDR3. V lost 5 bases, J lost 2 bases, and 14 bases lay in between. The CDR3 region is CASSPRRELTDTQYF. Written as DNA, the CDR3 is TGTGCCAGCAGCCCCCGACGGGAACTCACAGATACGCAGTATTTT.

The chain is built from TRBV7-3 and TRBJ2-2; 8 positions match TRBD2. The germline CDR1 and CDR2 sequences are SGHTA and FQGTGA. Germline trimming cut 5 bases from V and 3 bases from J; bases unmatched to any gene: 23. The CDR3 consists of 21 residues. This CDR3 is CASSPPGSLAGSRGYTGELFF. The CDR3 nucleotides are TGTGCCAGCAGCCCCCCGGGGAGTCTAGCGGGTTCCCGGGGATACACCGGGGAGCTGTTTTTT.

The chain is built from TRBV9 and TRBJ1-2; 7 bases align to TRBD1. The CDR3 covers 12 residues. V was clipped by 4 bases and J by 11 bases; unmatched bases: 8. CDR1 is SGDLS and CDR2 is YYNGEE in the germline V gene. CDR3 protein: CASSPRDSEYTF. CDR3 nucleotides: TGTGCCAGCAGCCCTCGGGACAGTGAATACACCTTC.

This rearrangement joins TRBV28 to TRBJ1-2, with 7 bases fitting TRBD1. The V segment lost 2 bases and the J segment 3 bases; nucleotides outside the gene matches: 6. Per germline, CDR1 MDHEN and CDR2 SYDVKM. The CDR3 spans 15 residues. The CDR3 DNA follows: TGTGCCAGCAGTTTAGAGGGGGCGCGAGACTATGGCTACACCTTC. Its protein is CASSLEGARDYGYTF.

The V gene is TRBV7-6, the J gene TRBJ2-5; perhaps TRBD2 as D (5 bases). Germline loops: CDR1 SGHVS, CDR2 FNYEAQ. V was shortened by 2 bases and J by 2 bases, with 21 bases between the two germline ends. This CDR3 region has 18 residues. CDR3 DNA sequence: TGTGCCAGCAGCTTACCCCCCCCGGACTCAAGCCGACAAGAGACCCAGTACTTC. This translates into CASSLPPPDSSRQETQYF.

This chain uses TRBV7-2 with TRBJ1-5, with TRBD1 matching 7 bases. J gave up 0 bases and V 5 bases, and 4 bases lay outside the gene matches. The CDR3 is 15 residues long. From germline, CDR1 is SGHTA and CDR2 FQGNSA. CDR3 amino acids: CASSAGGHSNQPQHF. The CDR3 nucleotides read TGTGCCAGCAGCGCAGGGGGACATAGCAATCAGCCCCAGCATTTT.

This clone has a handful of counts. This sequence joins TRBV6-6 and TRBJ1-5; 8 bases agree with TRBD1. The CDR3 covers 16 residues. The J segment lost 7 bases and the V segment lost 8 bases, leaving 16 bases of the junction unmatched. The germline V gene encodes CDR1 MNHNY and CDR2 SVGAGI (reference sequence). CDR3 bases: TGTGCCAGCGGGCCATTTGTCAGGGGGCTAGAGCAGCCCCAGCATTTT. This sequence encodes CASGPFVRGLEQPQHF.

The V and J genes are TRBV28 and TRBJ1-1; D not certain. Germline V lookup: CDR1 MDHEN, CDR2 SYDVKM. The CDR3 covers 15 residues. V was shortened by 5 bases and J by 4 bases, with 17 bases between the two germline ends. CDR3 in amino acids: CASSPVTGMGTEAFF. For the CDR3, the DNA is TGTGCCAGCAGTCCGGTAACGGGGATGGGCACTGAAGCTTTCTTT. The full variable domain, with the rest looked up from reference TRBV28 and TRBJ1-1, is DVKVTQSSRYLVKRTGEKVFLECVQDMDHENMFWYRQDPGLGLRLIYFSYDVKMKEKGDIPEGYSVSREKKERFSLILESASTNQTSMYLCASSPVTGMGTEAFFGQGTRLTVV.

V gene TRBV7-9 combines with J gene TRBJ1-1, with D tentatively TRBD1 (5 bases). The CDR3 spans 16 residues. The V end lost 5 bases, the J end lost 4 bases, and 20 bases lay between the germline ends. Germline CDR1 and CDR2: SEHNR and FQNEAQ (reference sequence). The chain's CDR3 is CASSPPGGVLFTEAFF. Here the CDR3 DNA reads TGTGCCAGCAGCCCCCCCGGAGGGGTTCTTTTCACTGAAGCTTTCTTT. Drawing the rest from reference TRBV7-9 and TRBJ1-1, the complete variable domain is DTGVSQNPRHKITKRGQNVTFRCDPISEHNRLYWYRQTLGQGPEFLTYFQNEAQLEKSRLLSDRFSAERPKGSFSTLEIQRTEQGDSAMYLCASSPPGGVLFTEAFFGQGTRLTVV.

The V gene is TRBV5-1, the J gene TRBJ2-3; 8 bases map to TRBD1. The ends lost 1 base at V and 0 bases at J; junction bases unmatched: 4. The CDR3 is 16 residues long. CDR1 is SGHRS and CDR2 is YFSETQ in the germline V gene. CDR3 DNA: TGCGCCAGCAGCTTGTGGGGGACAGGTAGCACAGATACGCAGTATTTT. Residues: CASSLWGTGSTDTQYF. Together with reference TRBV5-1 and TRBJ2-3, the CDR3 gives the full variable domain: KAGVTQTPRYLIKTRGQQVTLSCSPISGHRSVSWYQQTPGQGLQFLFEYFSETQRNKGNFPGRFSGRQFSNSRSEMNVSTLELGDSALYLCASSLWGTGSTDTQYFGPGTRLTVL.

The chain recombines TRBV6-5 with TRBJ2-7, with D tentatively TRBD1 (6 bases). The CDR3 covers 13 residues. Trimming stripped 6 bases from V and 3 bases from J, with 12 bases between. Germline values: CDR1 MNHEY, CDR2 SVGAGI. The CDR3, as DNA: TGTGCCAGCAGGGCTGCAGGGGTCTACGAGCAGTACTTC. Protein sequence: CASRAAGVYEQYF.

The chain joins TRBV18 to TRBJ2-3; D perhaps matches TRBD1 (6 bases). The CDR3 length is 15 residues. Looked up from germline, CDR1 is KGHSH and CDR2 is LQKENI. Trimming removed 3 bases from V and 1 base from J, with 11 bases in between. The CDR3 DNA is TGTGCCAGCTCACCGGCGACAGGCGGCACAGATACGCAGTATTTT. Residues: CASSPATGGTDTQYF. The variable domain in full, completed from reference TRBV18 and TRBJ2-3, reads NAGVMQNPRHLVRRRGQEARLRCSPMKGHSHVYWYRQLPEEGLKFMVYLQKENIIDESGMPKERFSAEFPKEGPSILRIQQVVRGDSAAYFCASSPATGGTDTQYFGPGTRLTVL.

This chain joins TRBV7-6 and TRBJ2-5; no firm D call. With 5 bases removed from V and 0 bases from J, the gap between germline ends came to 1 base. The CDR3 has 11 amino acids. Germline assignment: CDR1 SGHVS and CDR2 FNYEAQ. The CDR3 DNA reads as TGTGCCAGCAGCAACCAAGAGACCCAGTACTTC. Protein: CASSNQETQYF.

The chain links TRBV5-1 to TRBJ1-1, with a possible D match to TRBD1 (5 bases). The CDR3 has 13 residues. Germline V CDR1 and CDR2: SGHRS, YFSETQ. The ends were cut back, 3 bases at V and 8 bases at J, with 14 bases in the middle. CDR3 coding DNA: TGCGCCAGCAGCTGGCGGGGACCGAGGGAAGCTTTCTTT. It yields the protein CASSWRGPREAFF.

J is TRBJ1-3 and V is TRBV28; no clear D. Trimming removed 3 bases from V and 4 bases from J, with 4 bases in between. Germline V gives CDR1 MDHEN, CDR2 SYDVKM. This CDR3 has 12 residues. Here the CDR3 DNA reads TGTGCCAGCAGTTTTGCCGGAAACACCATATATTTT. Protein product: CASSFAGNTIYF.

The count of this clone is one. The chain couples TRBV7-9 to TRBJ1-1; D is possibly TRBD1 (5 bases). This CDR3 is built from 14 residues. CDR1 SEHNR and CDR2 FQNEAQ come from the germline V gene (reference sequence). Between the trimmed V and J ends, which lost 5 bases and 1 base, there was a span of 11 bases. The CDR3 reads CASSLHDRNTEAFF. CDR3 bases: TGTGCCAGCAGCCTCCATGACAGGAACACTGAAGCTTTCTTT.

The chain combines TRBV29-1 with TRBJ2-6; TRBD1 aligns across 9 bases. The J segment lost 0 bases and the V segment lost 4 bases, leaving 1 base of the junction unmatched. Germline loops: CDR1 SQVTM, CDR2 ANQGSEA. The length of the CDR3 is 15 residues. DNA for the CDR3: TGCAGCGTTGTGGACAGGGGCTCTGGGGCCAACGTCCTGACTTTC. This gives the protein CSVVDRGSGANVLTF. Drawing the rest from reference TRBV29-1 and TRBJ2-6, the complete variable domain is SAVISQKPSRDICQRGTSLTIQCQVDSQVTMMFWYRQQPGQSLTLIATANQGSEATYESGFVIDKFPISRPNLTFSTLTVSNMSPEDSSIYLCSVVDRGSGANVLTFGAGSRLTVL.

The rearrangement links TRBV7-3 to TRBJ2-7; 9 bases match TRBD2. V was clipped by 0 bases and J by 0 bases; unmatched bases: 9. The CDR3 spans 18 residues. Germline CDR1 is SGHTA and CDR2 is FQGTGA. The CDR3 DNA reads TGTGCCAGCAGCTTAACCTTGTTAGCGGGAGTCCCCTCCTACGAGCAGTACTTC. Translation gives CASSLTLLAGVPSYEQYF.

This clone has only a few counts. The chain couples TRBV4-2 to TRBJ1-4; D is uncertain. V gave up 7 bases and J gave up 4 bases, with 19 bases separating them. This CDR3 contains 16 residues. CDR1 and CDR2 (germline): LGHNA, YNFKEQ. Written as DNA, the CDR3 is TGTGCCAGCACGGACGTGGGGAGCGGTTTTAATGAAAAACTGTTTTTT. Amino acid sequence: CASTDVGSGFNEKLFF.

J is TRBJ1-3 and V is TRBV18, with D possibly matching TRBD1 (5 bases). Per germline, CDR1 KGHSH and CDR2 LQKENI. The CDR3 totals 15 residues. Trimming took 0 bases from V and 3 from J, leaving 9 bases between them. CDR3 region: CASSPPWGYGNTIYF. The CDR3 bases are TGTGCCAGCTCACCACCGTGGGGGTATGGAAACACCATATATTTT.

The rearrangement links TRBV6-6 to TRBJ1-1; D remains ambiguous. This CDR3 spans 13 amino acids. V dropped 7 bases and J dropped 4 bases, with 13 bases sitting between them. CDR1 is MNHNY and CDR2 is SVGAGI in the germline V gene (reference sequence). In DNA form, the CDR3 reads TGTGCCAGCACCACCCCCTGGGGCACTGAAGCTTTCTTT. As protein: CASTTPWGTEAFF.

V is TRBV30 and J is TRBJ2-7; D unclear. Between the trimmed V and J ends, which lost 1 base and 0 bases, there was a span of 22 bases. Per the germline V gene, CDR1 is GTSNPN and CDR2 is SVGIG (reference sequence). This CDR3 region has 18 residues. DNA for the CDR3: TGTGCCTGGAGTGCTATTGCCCCGCCAGCTTCCCTCTCCTACGAGCAGTACTTC. It codes for CAWSAIAPPASLSYEQYF. Combining the CDR3 with reference TRBV30 and TRBJ2-7 gives the whole variable domain SQTIHQWPATLVQPVGSPLSLECTVEGTSNPNLYWYRQAAGRGLQLLFYSVGIGQISSEVPQNLSASRPQDRQFILSSKKLLLSDSGFYLCAWSAIAPPASLSYEQYFGPGTRLTVT.

The chain is built from TRBV6-5 and TRBJ1-1; possibly TRBD1 for D (6 bases). The V gene lost 8 bases and the J gene lost 8 bases, with 18 bases spanning the gap. The CDR3 has 13 residues. Per germline, CDR1 MNHEY and CDR2 SVGAGI. The CDR3 region is CASGRGGRLEAFF. In DNA form, the CDR3 reads TGTGCCAGCGGCCGGGGGGGGCGCCTGGAAGCTTTCTTT.

The V gene is TRBV7-2, the J gene TRBJ2-1, with 8 bases that match TRBD2. Germline V gives CDR1 SGHTA, CDR2 FQGNSA. V dropped 1 base and J dropped 5; count of bases not matched to a gene: 7. The CDR3 contains 16 residues. CDR3: CASSLVSTSGNNEQFF. In nucleotides, the CDR3 is TGTGCCAGCAGCTTAGTTTCTACTAGCGGAAACAATGAGCAGTTCTTC.

This rearrangement joins TRBV10-3 to TRBJ2-2; TRBD2 matches at 9 bases. Germline V gene data show CDR1 as ENHRY and CDR2 as SYGVKD. The CDR3 covers 14 residues. V dropped 4 bases and J dropped 9; count of bases not matched to a gene: 6. For the CDR3, the DNA is TGTGCCATCAGTGGTGTAGCGGGAGAGCGGGAGCTGTTTTTT. This encodes CAISGVAGERELFF.

This sequence joins TRBV5-6 and TRBJ2-5; tentatively, D is TRBD1 (6 bases). The CDR3 is 16 amino acids. V was clipped by 1 base and J by 5 bases, with 18 bases between them. Germline loops: CDR1 SGHDT, CDR2 YYEEEE. The CDR3 DNA is TGTGCCAGCAGCTTGATTGGCAGGGGCTTTAGGGAGACCCAGTACTTC. The encoded protein is CASSLIGRGFRETQYF.

V usage is TRBV18 and J usage is TRBJ2-3; the D is unclear. The V end was cut by 2 bases, the J end by 2 bases, with 8 bases between. Germline V gene data show CDR1 as KGHSH and CDR2 as LQKENI. The length of the CDR3 is 14 residues. The CDR3 DNA follows: TGTGCCAGCTCACCAGGGGTGGACACAGATACGCAGTATTTT. Amino acids: CASSPGVDTDTQYF.

This sequence joins TRBV6-4 and TRBJ2-3; TRBD2 agrees at 7 bases. Unmatched junction bases numbered 16, after V lost 3 bases and J lost 4 bases. CDR1 MRHNA and CDR2 SNTAGT come from the germline V gene. The CDR3 runs 18 residues. The CDR3 bases are TGTGCCAGCAGTGATTCACCGGGAGGAGGGGTCGCCCCAGATACGCAGTATTTT. Its protein is CASSDSPGGGVAPDTQYF.